Shown below are 20 T cell receptor beta chains from a single sample sequenced in a study of blood T cell repertoires in COVID-19. Measured with immunoSEQ multiplex PCR; TCRdb has only the in-frame clones, and not every one. The data contain 200,000 to 250,000 clones, almost 90% of them singletons. Sequenced input: peripheral blood. The receptors derive from a man aged 18 to 29 with active or convalescent COVID-19.

The chain links TRBV5-1 to TRBJ2-2; D not certain. In germline, CDR1 is SGHRS, CDR2 YFSETQ. V dropped 1 base and J dropped 0 bases, with 4 bases sitting between them. The CDR3 sequence is 14 residues long. In DNA form, the CDR3 reads TGCGCCAGCAGCTTGAGCACGAACACCGGGGAGCTGTTTTTT. This translates into CASSLSTNTGELFF. Full variable domain (remainder filled in from reference TRBV5-1 and TRBJ2-2): KAGVTQTPRYLIKTRGQQVTLSCSPISGHRSVSWYQQTPGQGLQFLFEYFSETQRNKGNFPGRFSGRQFSNSRSEMNVSTLELGDSALYLCASSLSTNTGELFFGEGSRLTVL.

This clone has a handful of counts. The chain recombines TRBV4-3 with TRBJ1-5; perhaps TRBD1 as D (6 bases). The CDR3 length is 14 residues. Trimming removed 0 bases from V and 11 bases from J, with 14 bases in between. The germline CDR1 and CDR2 sequences are LGHNA and YSLEER. CDR3 sequence reads: CASSQERGARTQHF. DNA for the CDR3: TGCGCCAGCAGCCAAGAACGGGGGGCGCGGACCCAGCATTTT.

The chain carries TRBV6-4 and TRBJ1-5, with D possibly being TRBD1 (6 bases). This CDR3 is built from 14 residues. In germline, CDR1 is MRHNA, CDR2 SNTAGT. The germline V and J ends were trimmed by 5 bases and 6 bases, with 14 bases remaining between them. The CDR3 nucleotides read TGTGCCAGCAGTCCACAGGGATCGGGTCAGCCCCAGCATTTT. This sequence encodes CASSPQGSGQPQHF.

The chain uses TRBV3-1 (or the pseudogene TRBV3-2) and TRBJ2-7, with TRBD2 identical over 7 bases. This CDR3 has 15 amino acids. Trimming took 0 bases from V and 4 from J; bases not matched to a gene: 6. Germline CDR1 LGHDT, CDR2 YNNKEL (reference sequence). CDR3 residues: CASSQDGGSPYEQYF. The CDR3 nucleotides read TGTGCCAGCAGCCAAGATGGCGGGAGTCCATACGAGCAGTACTTC.

This chain connects TRBV6-5 to TRBJ1-1; D is undetermined. V was cut by 2 bases and J by 1 base, with 11 bases left in between. The germline V gene encodes CDR1 MNHEY and CDR2 SVGAGI. The CDR3 sequence is 15 residues long. CDR3 sequence: CASSYGRVPNTEAFF. DNA for the CDR3: TGTGCCAGCAGTTACGGGCGAGTCCCGAACACTGAAGCTTTCTTT.

The V call is TRBV2, the J call TRBJ1-5; D possibly corresponds to TRBD1 (6 bases). Germline CDR1 is SNHLY and CDR2 is FYNNEI. Trimming stripped 5 bases from V and 7 bases from J, with 12 bases between. This CDR3 is 13 amino acids long. Written as DNA, the CDR3 is TGTGCCAGCAGTTATGACAGGCTACAGCCCCAGCATTTT. Translating gives CASSYDRLQPQHF.

V and J are TRBV3-1 (or the pseudogene TRBV3-2) and TRBJ2-2; D may be TRBD1 (6 bases). This CDR3 region has 14 residues. Germline CDR1 LGHDT, CDR2 YNNKEL (reference sequence). Trimming took 2 bases from V and 6 from J, leaving 10 bases between them. The CDR3 spells CASSQRTVPGELFF. CDR3 nucleotides: TGTGCCAGCAGCCAAAGGACAGTGCCCGGGGAGCTGTTTTTT.

This clone was recorded a few times. The chain joins TRBV27 to TRBJ1-4; D remains ambiguous. Trimming shortened V by 4 bases and J by 7 bases, and 19 bases separated the two germline ends. Germline CDR1 MNHEY, CDR2 SMNVEV (reference sequence). The length of the CDR3 is 16 residues. The CDR3 is CASSSPGSGGGEKLFF. Here the CDR3 DNA reads TGTGCCAGCAGTTCTCCGGGTTCCGGTGGCGGTGAAAAACTGTTTTTT. Full variable domain (outside the CDR3, taken from reference TRBV27 and TRBJ1-4): EAQVTQNPRYLITVTGKKLTVTCSQNMNHEYMSWYRQDPGLGLRQIYYSMNVEVTDKGDVPEGYKVSRKEKRNFPLILESPSPNQTSLYFCASSSPGSGGGEKLFFGSGTQLSVL.

This sequence joins TRBV13 and TRBJ1-4; 8 bases are a match to TRBD1. Germline CDR1 reads PRHDT; CDR2 reads FYEKMQ (reference sequence). V trimming: 5 bases; J trimming: 7 bases; junction bases outside the gene matches: 6. The CDR3 spans 14 residues. The CDR3 DNA reads TGTGCCAGCAGCCGGCGGACAGGGCCTGAAAAACTGTTTTTT. Residues: CASSRRTGPEKLFF. Full variable domain (remainder filled in from reference TRBV13 and TRBJ1-4): AAGVIQSPRHLIKEKRETATLKCYPIPRHDTVYWYQQGPGQDPQFLISFYEKMQSDKGSIPDRFSAQQFSDYHSELNMSSLELGDSALYFCASSRRTGPEKLFFGSGTQLSVL.

This clone was recorded once. This rearrangement joins TRBV27 to TRBJ2-3; 10 bases align to TRBD2. CDR1 and CDR2 from the germline V gene are MNHEY and SMNVEV (reference sequence). Losses at the gene ends were 3 bases for V and 4 bases for J; bases not matched to a gene: 13. The CDR3 length is 18 residues. In DNA form, the CDR3 reads TGTGCCAGCAGTTTCAGGGGAACGAGCGGGAGGGCCGCAGATACGCAGTATTTT. This sequence encodes CASSFRGTSGRAADTQYF.

The chain couples TRBV7-3 to TRBJ2-2, with TRBD2 identical over 13 bases. Germline V lookup: CDR1 SGHTA, CDR2 FQGTGA. The V segment lost 4 bases and the J segment 10 bases; nucleotides outside the gene matches: 6. There are 15 residues in the CDR3. In DNA form, the CDR3 reads TGTGCCAGCAGCTCATTAGGACTAGCGGGAGAGGAGCTGTTTTTT. Translated, it gives CASSSLGLAGEELFF.

This clone was detected only a few times. The V gene is TRBV4-2, the J gene TRBJ2-1; the D gene is possibly TRBD2 (6 bases). The CDR3 is 15 residues long. The V gene lost 0 bases and the J gene lost 4 bases, with 10 bases spanning the gap. Germline loops: CDR1 LGHNA, CDR2 YNFKEQ. The CDR3 region is CASSQDRGLYNEQFF. The CDR3 DNA reads TGTGCCAGCAGCCAAGATAGGGGACTGTACAATGAGCAGTTCTTC.

This clone has a single count. The V gene is TRBV3-1 (or the pseudogene TRBV3-2), the J gene TRBJ1-2; a possible D gene is TRBD1 (6 bases). The CDR3 runs to 15 residues. V shed 0 bases and J shed 4 bases, with 12 bases lying between them. Germline CDR1 is LGHDT and CDR2 is YNNKEL (reference sequence). The CDR3 nucleotides read TGTGCCAGCAGCCAAGAGTTGGGGGCAATCTATGGCTACACCTTC. Protein: CASSQELGAIYGYTF.

This clone was seen once. This sequence joins TRBV5-6 and TRBJ1-1; TRBD1 is a possible D gene (5 bases). Germline CDR1 and CDR2: SGHDT and YYEEEE. Trimming took off 5 bases at V and 4 bases at J, with 18 bases between the two ends. The CDR3 covers 15 residues. The CDR3 sequence: CASRPSPGGFTEAFF. The CDR3 region has the DNA TGTGCCAGCAGGCCCTCTCCGGGGGGGTTCACTGAAGCTTTCTTT.

The chain has TRBV5-4 and TRBJ1-2; D is undetermined. The CDR3 has 15 residues. Germline loops: CDR1 SGHNT, CDR2 YYREEE (reference sequence). Trimming shortened V by 0 bases and J by 11 bases, and 20 bases separated the two germline ends. The CDR3: CASSLDGLQFGRYTF. In DNA, the CDR3 is TGTGCCAGCAGCTTGGACGGCTTGCAATTCGGGAGATACACCTTC.

The chain joins TRBV5-5 to TRBJ1-2; D call uncertain. This CDR3 region has 14 residues. Germline CDR1 is SGHKS and CDR2 is YYEKEE (reference sequence). The ends were cut back, 4 bases at V and 8 bases at J, with 18 bases in the middle. The CDR3 DNA sequence: TGTGCCAGCAGCCATGAGAGTGGGGAGAGGGGCTACACCTTC. Encoded protein: CASSHESGERGYTF. The whole variable domain, filled in from reference TRBV5-5 and TRBJ1-2, reads DAGVTQSPTHLIKTRGQQVTLRCSPISGHKSVSWYQQVLGQGPQFIFQYYEKEERGRGNFPDRFSARQFPNYSSELNVNALLLGDSALYLCASSHESGERGYTFGSGTRLTVV.

The J gene is TRBJ1-6, the V gene TRBV7-9; 9 bases align to TRBD1. The junction had 0 bases not matched to a gene; V was cut back by 1 base and J by 8 bases. The CDR3 extends over 14 amino acids. Germline V lookup: CDR1 SEHNR, CDR2 FQNEAQ (reference sequence). The CDR3 bases are TGTGCCAGCAGCTTAGGACAGGGGGATTCACCCCTCCACTTT. The encoded protein is CASSLGQGDSPLHF.

The CDR3 region is CASKSTGQGAGKLFF. DNA of the CDR3: TGTGCCAGCAAATCAACGGGACAGGGGGCTGGAAAACTGTTTTTT. The chain joins TRBV27 to TRBJ1-4; 12 nucleotides agree with TRBD1. This CDR3 region has 15 residues. J lost 10 bases, V lost 7 bases, and 10 bases had no gene match. Germline V gene data show CDR1 as MNHEY and CDR2 as SMNVEV (reference sequence).

The chain carries TRBV7-8 and TRBJ1-4; 10 bases align to TRBD1. CDR1 is SGHVS, CDR2 FQNEAQ, per germline. Trimming cost V 6 bases and J 0 bases; bases outside gene matches: 4. The CDR3 has 16 residues. This CDR3 is CASRAGTGATNEKLFF. CDR3 nucleotides: TGTGCCAGCAGGGCCGGGACAGGGGCAACTAATGAAAAACTGTTTTTT.

The chain joins TRBV6-5 to TRBJ1-5; D possibly corresponds to TRBD1 (6 bases). The germline gives CDR1 MNHEY, CDR2 SVGAGI. V lost 7 bases, J lost 1 base, and 14 bases lay in between. The CDR3 loop spans 15 amino acids. Here the CDR3 reads CASTQQGGSNQPQHF. The CDR3 region has the DNA TGTGCCAGCACCCAACAGGGTGGGAGCAATCAGCCCCAGCATTTT.